This T cell receptor beta chain is drawn from a study of blood T cell repertoires in COVID-19. Study as a whole: The United States, Italy and Spain were the sources of the acute and convalescent COVID-19 samples. The cDNA or gDNA used as material had been derived from T cells, B-cell-depleted T cells, or PBMCs.

V lost 1 base, J lost 2 bases, and 21 bases lay in between. CDR3 length: 18 residues. Looked up from germline, CDR1 is SGHVS and CDR2 is FQNEAQ. Source study methods: Amplification with reference gene primers provided the estimates of nucleated cell counts. TCRdb keeps only in-frame clones here, not all; method: immunoSEQ multiplex PCR. The V and J calls and the clone size are those of that table, but D and trimming were determined from the DNA. This table holds roughly 270,000 clones, almost 85% found once. Specimen: peripheral blood. This sequence joins TRBV7-8 and TRBJ2-7; D is perhaps TRBD2 (5 bases). The clonotype comes from a man aged 45-65 years with active or convalescent COVID-19. CDR3 in DNA: TGTGCCAGCAGCTTAGGCGTAGGACCCAAACGAGGGACCTACGAGCAGTACTTC. Residues: CASSLGVGPKRGTYEQYF. Looking up the rest from reference TRBV7-8 and TRBJ2-7 gives the full variable domain: GAGVSQSPRYKVAKRGQDVALRCDPISGHVSLFWYQQALGQGPEFLTYFQNEAQLDKSGLPSDRFFAERPEGSVSTLKIQRTQQEDSAVYLCASSLGVGPKRGTYEQYFGPGTRLTVT.